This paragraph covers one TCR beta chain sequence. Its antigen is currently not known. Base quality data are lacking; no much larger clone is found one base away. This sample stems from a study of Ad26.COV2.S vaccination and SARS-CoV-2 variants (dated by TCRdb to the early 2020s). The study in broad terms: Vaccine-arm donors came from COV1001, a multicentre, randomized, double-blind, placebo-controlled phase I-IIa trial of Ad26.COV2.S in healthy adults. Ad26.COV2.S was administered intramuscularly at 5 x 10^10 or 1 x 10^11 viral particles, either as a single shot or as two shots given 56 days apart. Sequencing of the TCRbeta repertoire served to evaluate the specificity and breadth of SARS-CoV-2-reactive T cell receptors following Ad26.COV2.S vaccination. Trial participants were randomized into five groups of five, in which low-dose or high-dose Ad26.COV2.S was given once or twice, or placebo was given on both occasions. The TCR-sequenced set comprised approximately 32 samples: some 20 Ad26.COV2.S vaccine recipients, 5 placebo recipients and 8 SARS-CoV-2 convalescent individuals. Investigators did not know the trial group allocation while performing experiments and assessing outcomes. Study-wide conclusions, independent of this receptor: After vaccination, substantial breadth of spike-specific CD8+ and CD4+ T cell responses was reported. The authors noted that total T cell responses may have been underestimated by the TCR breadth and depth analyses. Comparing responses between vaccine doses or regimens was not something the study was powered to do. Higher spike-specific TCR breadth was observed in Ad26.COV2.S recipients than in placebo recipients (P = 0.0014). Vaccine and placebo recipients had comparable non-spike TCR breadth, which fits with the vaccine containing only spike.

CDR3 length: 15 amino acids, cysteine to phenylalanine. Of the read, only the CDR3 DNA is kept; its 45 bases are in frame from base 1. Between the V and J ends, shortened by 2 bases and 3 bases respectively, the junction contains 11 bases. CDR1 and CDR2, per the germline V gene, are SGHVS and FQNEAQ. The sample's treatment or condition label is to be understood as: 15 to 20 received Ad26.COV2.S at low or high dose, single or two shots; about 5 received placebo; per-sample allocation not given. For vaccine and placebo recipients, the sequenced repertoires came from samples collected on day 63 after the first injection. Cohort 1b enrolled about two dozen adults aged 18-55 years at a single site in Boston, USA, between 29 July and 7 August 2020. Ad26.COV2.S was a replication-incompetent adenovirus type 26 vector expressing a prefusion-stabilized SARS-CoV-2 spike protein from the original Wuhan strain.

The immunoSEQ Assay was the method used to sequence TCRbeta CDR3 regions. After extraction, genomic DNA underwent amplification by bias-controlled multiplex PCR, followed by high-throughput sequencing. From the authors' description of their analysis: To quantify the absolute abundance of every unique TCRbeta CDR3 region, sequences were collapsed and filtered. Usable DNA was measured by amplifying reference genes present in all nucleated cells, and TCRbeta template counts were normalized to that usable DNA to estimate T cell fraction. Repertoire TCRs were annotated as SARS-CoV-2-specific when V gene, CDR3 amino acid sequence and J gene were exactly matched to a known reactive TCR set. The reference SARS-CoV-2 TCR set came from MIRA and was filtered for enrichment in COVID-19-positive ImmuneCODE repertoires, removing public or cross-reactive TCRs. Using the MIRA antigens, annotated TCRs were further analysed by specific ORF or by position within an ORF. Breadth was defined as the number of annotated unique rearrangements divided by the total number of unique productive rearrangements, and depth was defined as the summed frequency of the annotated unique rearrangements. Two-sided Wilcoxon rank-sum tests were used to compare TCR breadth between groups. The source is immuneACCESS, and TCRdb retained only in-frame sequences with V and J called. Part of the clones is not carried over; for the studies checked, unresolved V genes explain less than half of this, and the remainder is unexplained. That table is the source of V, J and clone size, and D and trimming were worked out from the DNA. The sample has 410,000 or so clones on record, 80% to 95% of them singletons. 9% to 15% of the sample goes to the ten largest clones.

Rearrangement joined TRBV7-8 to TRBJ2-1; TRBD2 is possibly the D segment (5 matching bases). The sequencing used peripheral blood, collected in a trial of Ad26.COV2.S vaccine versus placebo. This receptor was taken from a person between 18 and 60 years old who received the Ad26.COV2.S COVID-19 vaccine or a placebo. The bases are TGTGCCAGCAGCTTAAATCTAGGAGGCTACAATGAGCAGTTCTTC. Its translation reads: CASSLNLGGYNEQFF. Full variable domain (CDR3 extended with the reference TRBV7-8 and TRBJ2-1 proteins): GAGVSQSPRYKVAKRGQDVALRCDPISGHVSLFWYQQALGQGPEFLTYFQNEAQLDKSGLPSDRFFAERPEGSVSTLKIQRTQQEDSAVYLCASSLNLGGYNEQFFGPGTRLTVL.